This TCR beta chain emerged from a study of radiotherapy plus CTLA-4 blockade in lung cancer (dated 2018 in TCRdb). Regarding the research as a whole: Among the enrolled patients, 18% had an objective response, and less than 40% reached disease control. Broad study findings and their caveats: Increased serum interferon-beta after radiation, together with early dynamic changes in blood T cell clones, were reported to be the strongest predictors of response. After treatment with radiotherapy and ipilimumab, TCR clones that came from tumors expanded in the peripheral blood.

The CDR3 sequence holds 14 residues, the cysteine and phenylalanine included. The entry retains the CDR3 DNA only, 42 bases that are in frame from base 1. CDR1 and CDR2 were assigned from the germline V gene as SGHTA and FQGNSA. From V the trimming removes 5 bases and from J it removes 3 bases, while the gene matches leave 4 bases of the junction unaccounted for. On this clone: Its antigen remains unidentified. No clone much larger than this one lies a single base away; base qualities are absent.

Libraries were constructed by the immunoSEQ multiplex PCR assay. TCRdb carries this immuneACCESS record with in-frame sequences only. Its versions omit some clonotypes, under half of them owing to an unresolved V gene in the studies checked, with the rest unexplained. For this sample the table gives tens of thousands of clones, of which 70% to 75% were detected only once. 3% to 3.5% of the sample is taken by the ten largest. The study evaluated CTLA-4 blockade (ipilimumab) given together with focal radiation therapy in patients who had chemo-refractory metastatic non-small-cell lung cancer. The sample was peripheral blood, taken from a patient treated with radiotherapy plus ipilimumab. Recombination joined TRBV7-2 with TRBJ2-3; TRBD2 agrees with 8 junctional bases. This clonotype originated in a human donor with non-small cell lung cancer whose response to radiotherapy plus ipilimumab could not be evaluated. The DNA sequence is TGTGCCAGCAGCCAGAGCGGGAGAACAGATACGCAGTATTTT. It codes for CASSQSGRTDTQYF.